This entry is about one TCR beta chain. The target antigen is unknown. cDNA libraries for TCR alpha and TCR beta, carrying sample barcodes and UMIs, came from 5'RACE with constant-segment primers. Each CDR3 protein gets one entry after TCRdb re-called the 5' RACE reads with MiXCR. In the table there are hundreds of thousands of distinct CDR3 sequences, about 23% of which are singletons. This CDR3 contains 16 residues. Between the trimmed V and J ends, which lost 1 base and 1 base, there was a span of 14 bases. The germline gives CDR1 SGHRS, CDR2 YFSETQ. These data come from a study of T-cell memory formation after mild COVID-19. Whole-study context: For the most part, TCR clusters were specific to one donor.

Overall study findings and caveats: Pre-infection memory showed some responding clones, and this suggested that cross-reactive memory joined.

Material for sequencing was PBMCs or a T cell subset sorted from them (not recorded which). This TCR came from an adult woman who had mild COVID-19 (a few samples of this study predate the infection). Cell type and time point are not known. The chain has TRBV5-1 and TRBJ2-5; possibly TRBD2 for D (7 bases). As DNA, the CDR3 is TGCGCCAGCAGCTTGATCGTGGGGGGGGCCCAAGAGACCCAGTACTTC. It codes for CASSLIVGGAQETQYF.